Shown below are 13 T cell receptor beta chains from a single sample sequenced in a study of T cells in localized non-small cell lung cancer (dated by TCRdb to 2020 to 2022). Library prep was done by the immunoSEQ multiplex PCR assay. The table was pulled from immuneACCESS by TCRdb, which kept in-frame rearrangements only. Such tables lose some clones; where checked, under half of the loss comes from unresolved V genes, and the rest has no known cause. The sample table lists 6,000 or so clones, 15% of them with a count of one. The top ten clones comprise 4% to 5.5% of the sample. Sequencing was performed on normal lung tissue next to the tumor, taken before any cancer treatment. Receptors originate from a male donor aged 60 or older with stage II squamous cell lung carcinoma.

The V call is TRBV11-3, the J call TRBJ2-2; the D gene could be TRBD1 or TRBD2 (6 bases each). V lost 5 bases, J lost 5 bases, and 12 bases lay in between. This CDR3 spans 14 amino acids. The germline V gene has CDR1 SGHNT and CDR2 YENEEA. The CDR3 spells CASSPEGGTGELFF. In DNA, the CDR3 is TGTGCCAGCAGCCCTGAGGGGGGTACCGGGGAGCTGTTTTTT.

The rearrangement links TRBV29-1 to TRBJ1-1; D remains unclear. The CDR3 spans 12 residues. V lost 1 base and J 7 bases, leaving 10 bases between the germline ends. Per germline, CDR1 SQVTM and CDR2 ANQGSEA. The CDR3 bases are TGCAGCGTTGAAGGGCTAACCCTTGAAGCTTTCTTT. Protein product: CSVEGLTLEAFF.

This chain connects TRBV11-3 to TRBJ2-2; 12 bases are a match to TRBD2. The junction had 4 bases not matched to a gene; V was cut back by 6 bases and J by 5 bases. This CDR3 is built from 15 residues. Germline CDR1 reads SGHNT; CDR2 reads YENEEA. CDR3 amino acids: CASRTSGSYTGELFF. DNA for the CDR3: TGTGCCAGCAGGACTAGCGGGAGTTATACCGGGGAGCTGTTTTTT.

In this sample, this clone turned up a few times. The rearrangement joins TRBV11-3 to TRBJ2-1, with 10 bases aligning to TRBD2. V lost 4 bases and J lost 0; bases outside the gene matches: 6. The CDR3 runs 17 residues. From germline, CDR1 is SGHNT and CDR2 YENEEA. CDR3 nucleotides: TGTGCCAGCAGCTCTGGACTAGCGGTAAGCTCCTACAATGAGCAGTTCTTC. It codes for CASSSGLAVSSYNEQFF.

The chain couples TRBV11-3 to TRBJ2-1; 8 nucleotides agree with TRBD2. Germline V lookup: CDR1 SGHNT, CDR2 YENEEA. V shed 5 bases, J shed 7 bases, and the junction held 10 bases outside the gene matches. CDR3 length: 15 amino acids. The CDR3 reads CASSPWGSGSNEQFF. Written as DNA, the CDR3 is TGTGCCAGCAGCCCTTGGGGGAGCGGGAGTAATGAGCAGTTCTTC.

This chain links TRBV9 with TRBJ2-1; D is possibly TRBD1 (6 bases). In germline, CDR1 is SGDLS, CDR2 YYNGEE. The CDR3 spans 14 residues. Trimming cost V 4 bases and J 6 bases, with 14 bases left between them. CDR3 region: CASSLDKQGNEQFF. As DNA, the CDR3 is TGTGCCAGCAGCCTGGACAAACAGGGCAATGAGCAGTTCTTC.

This clone was seen a few times. The chain uses TRBV6-8 and TRBJ1-1; possible D gene TRBD1, 6 bases. V lost 6 bases and J 5 bases, leaving 16 bases between the germline ends. CDR3 length: 14 residues. The germline gives CDR1 MNHGY, CDR2 SAAAGT. Here the CDR3 reads CASSRLRGGTEAFF. In nucleotides, the CDR3 is TGTGCCAGCAGCCGCCTTCGAGGGGGTACTGAAGCTTTCTTT.

DNA of the CDR3: TGTGCCAGTCAGAACAGGGGTCTTCCCCTCACTGAAGCTTTCTTT. Protein: CASQNRGLPLTEAFF. The rearrangement uses TRBV19 and TRBJ1-1; TRBD1 aligns across 7 bases. The V gene's germline CDR1 is LNHDA and CDR2 SQIVND (reference sequence). After removal of 8 bases from V and 4 bases from J, the junction contained 13 bases not matched to a gene. This CDR3 comprises 15 residues.

The chain has TRBV6-8 and TRBJ2-5; 9 bases agree with TRBD1. The germline CDR1 and CDR2 sequences are MNHGY and SAAAGT. This CDR3 is built from 15 residues. The V gene end was trimmed by 8 bases and the J gene end by 1 base; junction bases not matched to a gene: 8. As DNA, the CDR3 is TGTGCCAGCCGGACAGGGGACGGCCGCCAAGAGACCCAGTACTTC. This sequence encodes CASRTGDGRQETQYF.

This clone was found a few times. The gene calls are TRBV19 and TRBJ1-5; TRBD1 matches 7 bases. Trimming at V came to 5 bases and at J to 4 bases, leaving 5 bases not matched to a gene. Germline V CDR1 and CDR2: LNHDA, SQIVND (reference sequence). The CDR3 length is 14 residues. CDR3 amino acids: CASSVGTANQPQHF. The DNA of the CDR3 is TGTGCCAGTAGTGTCGGGACAGCAAATCAGCCCCAGCATTTT.

The chain recombines TRBV6-8 with TRBJ2-2, with D possibly being TRBD1 or TRBD2 (5 bases each). Trimming removed 10 bases at V and 8 bases at J, with 14 bases between. The germline CDR1 and CDR2 sequences are MNHGY and SAAAGT. CDR3 length: 12 residues. The CDR3 loop is CATEGTQGELFF. CDR3 in DNA: TGTGCCACGGAAGGGACCCAGGGGGAGCTGTTTTTT.

The chain links TRBV11-3 to TRBJ2-3; D gene ambiguous. Germline V CDR1 and CDR2: SGHNT, YENEEA. CDR3 length equals 14 residues. V lost 0 bases and J 5 bases, leaving 9 bases between the germline ends. The CDR3 DNA sequence: TGTGCCAGCAGCTTAGAGGGTTTTGGAGATACGCAGTATTTT. Amino acids: CASSLEGFGDTQYF.

In its sample, this clone was seen a few times. This chain links TRBV28 with TRBJ1-1; 9 nucleotides agree with TRBD1. Germline loops: CDR1 MDHEN, CDR2 SYDVKM. V lost 7 bases to trimming and J lost 1 base; unmatched junction nucleotides: 4. The CDR3 is 14 amino acids. The CDR3 spells CASNPGQGNTEAFF. Here the CDR3 DNA reads TGTGCCAGCAATCCGGGACAGGGGAACACTGAAGCTTTCTTT.